This is a list of T cell receptor beta chains from one sample in a study of breast tumors, draining lymph nodes, adjacent tissues. TCRdb reprocessed the multiplex PCR reads via MiXCR and lists one record per CDR3 protein. The sample holds some 120,000 distinct CDR3 sequences, about 20% seen once. Sequenced sample: axillary lymph node tissue. The receptor set was obtained from a female donor with breast cancer. Some clones in this sample may be carry-over from other donors' samples. CDR3s include the opening cysteine and the closing phenylalanine or tryptophan. A D gene is named only where the DNA matches it firmly. Clone size is not always given. Where it is, it says once, few, many or a class for expanded clones.

clone_size: many
j_call: TRBJ1-6
v_call: TRBV27
d_call: TRBD1
cdr3_nt: TGTGCCAGCAGTTTATACGGGGACAGGGGGCGGAATTCACCCCTCCACTTT
cdr3_aa: CASSLYGDRGRNSPLHF

clone_size: many
j_call: TRBJ1-4
v_call: TRBV12-3/TRBV12-4
d_call: -
cdr3_nt: TGTGCCAGCAGTTTGCCGGCAGGCGGAGCTAACGAAAAACTGTTTTTT
cdr3_aa: CASSLPAGGANEKLFF

clone_size: many
j_call: TRBJ1-4
v_call: TRBV7-6
d_call: -
cdr3_nt: TGTGCCAGCAGCCGAGGTGGGATCGGGGATGAAAAACTGTTTTTT
cdr3_aa: CASSRGGIGDEKLFF

clone_size: many
j_call: TRBJ1-4
v_call: TRBV9
d_call: TRBD1
cdr3_nt: TGTGCCAGCAGCGAGCAGGGGGCCCTTAATGAAAAACTGTTTTTT
cdr3_aa: CASSEQGALNEKLFF

clone_size: many
j_call: TRBJ2-1
v_call: TRBV6-2/TRBV6-3
d_call: -
cdr3_nt: TGTGCCAGCAGTTTTAGTAGCGATGAGCAGTTCTTC
cdr3_aa: CASSFSSDEQFF

clone_size: many
j_call: TRBJ2-7
v_call: TRBV5-4
d_call: -
cdr3_nt: TGTGCCAGCAGCTTGGATGGAACCCATCGCGAGCAGTACTTC
cdr3_aa: CASSLDGTHREQYF

clone_size: many
j_call: TRBJ1-2
v_call: TRBV20-1
d_call: -
cdr3_nt: TGCAGTGCTTCACTTCCTCTGACAGACGCCTTCGGCTACACCTTC
cdr3_aa: CSASLPLTDAFGYTF

clone_size: many
j_call: TRBJ2-1
v_call: TRBV13
d_call: TRBD2
cdr3_nt: TGTGCCAGCAGCTTATCGGTGCTAGCGGGAGCCAATGAGCAGTTCTTC
cdr3_aa: CASSLSVLAGANEQFF

clone_size: many
j_call: TRBJ2-3
v_call: TRBV27
d_call: TRBD2
cdr3_nt: TGTGCCAGCAGTTTATTTCCGCGGGAGGACACAGATACGCAGTATTTT
cdr3_aa: CASSLFPREDTDTQYF

clone_size: -
j_call: TRBJ2-7
v_call: TRBV27
d_call: -
cdr3_nt: TGTGCCAGCAGTGGAAAAGTCGACGAGCAGTACTTC
cdr3_aa: CASSGKVDEQYF

clone_size: many
j_call: TRBJ2-6
v_call: TRBV5-1
d_call: TRBD2
cdr3_nt: TGCGCCAGCAGCTCTGGAAGACTAGCGGTGAGCTCTGGGGCCAACGTCCTGACTTTC
cdr3_aa: CASSSGRLAVSSGANVLTF

clone_size: many
j_call: TRBJ2-3
v_call: TRBV20-1
d_call: -
cdr3_nt: TGCAGTCCCGATAGGAGCGCGGGCACAGATACGCAGTATTTT
cdr3_aa: CSPDRSAGTDTQYF

clone_size: few
j_call: TRBJ2-1
v_call: TRBV30
d_call: -
cdr3_nt: TGTGCCTGGAGTGTAGGAGGGAGAAGGACCTACAATGAGCAGTTCTTC
cdr3_aa: CAWSVGGRRTYNEQFF

clone_size: many
j_call: TRBJ2-6
v_call: TRBV10-3
d_call: TRBD1
cdr3_nt: TGTGCCATCAGCCCGGGACAGGGGAGGGTAACTGGGGCCAACGTCCTGACTTTC
cdr3_aa: CAISPGQGRVTGANVLTF

clone_size: -
j_call: TRBJ2-5
v_call: TRBV5-6
d_call: TRBD2
cdr3_nt: TGTGCCAGCAGCTTTCGGGAGGGCCGATTCGAGACCCAGTACTTC
cdr3_aa: CASSFREGRFETQYF

clone_size: many
j_call: TRBJ2-1
v_call: TRBV5-6
d_call: -
cdr3_nt: TGTGCCAGCAGTCGCCTATCGGGCGATGAGCAGTTCTTC
cdr3_aa: CASSRLSGDEQFF

clone_size: many
j_call: TRBJ2-7
v_call: TRBV20-1
d_call: -
cdr3_nt: TGCAGTGCTAGGTCCCCACGGGCGAACGAGCAGTACTTC
cdr3_aa: CSARSPRANEQYF

clone_size: many
j_call: TRBJ2-1
v_call: TRBV5-1
d_call: TRBD2
cdr3_nt: TGCGCCAGCAGCCCCGGACTAGCGGGATCAATGGGCAATGAGCAGTTCTTC
cdr3_aa: CASSPGLAGSMGNEQFF

clone_size: -
j_call: TRBJ2-1
v_call: TRBV25-1
d_call: -
cdr3_nt: TGTGCCAGCAGCGTCACCCCGGGGAGATACAATGAGCAGTTCTTC
cdr3_aa: CASSVTPGRYNEQFF

clone_size: many
j_call: TRBJ2-3
v_call: TRBV10-3
d_call: -
cdr3_nt: TGTGCCATCAGTGAGTCGAACCGGGGGCAGGCAGATACGCAGTATTTT
cdr3_aa: CAISESNRGQADTQYF

clone_size: -
j_call: TRBJ2-4
v_call: TRBV7-9
d_call: -
cdr3_nt: TGTGCCAGCAGCAAAGACGGACGGCAGAGGTCCCCGGGAAGTTTTATCAAAAACATTCAGTACTTC
cdr3_aa: CASSKDGRQRSPGSFIKNIQYF

clone_size: many
j_call: TRBJ1-3
v_call: TRBV7-9
d_call: -
cdr3_nt: TGTGCCAGCAGCTCGGGGGTTGGGGAAAACACCATATATTTT
cdr3_aa: CASSSGVGENTIYF

clone_size: -
j_call: TRBJ1-6
v_call: TRBV20-1
d_call: -
cdr3_nt: TGCAGTGCCACTCCCCTCAGGGCCCTCAGCTATAATCCACCCCTCCACTTT
cdr3_aa: CSATPLRALSYNPPLHF

clone_size: many
j_call: TRBJ2-7
v_call: TRBV27
d_call: TRBD2
cdr3_nt: TGTGCCAGCAGTTTATCCGGGGCCCGGGGGGTCTACGAGCAGTACTTC
cdr3_aa: CASSLSGARGVYEQYF

clone_size: many
j_call: TRBJ2-5
v_call: TRBV15
d_call: -
cdr3_nt: TGTGCCACCAGCAGCCCCACGGACGGAGGGGAGACCCAGTACTTC
cdr3_aa: CATSSPTDGGETQYF

clone_size: many
j_call: TRBJ2-7
v_call: TRBV9
d_call: -
cdr3_nt: TGTGCCAGCAGCCCTAGACCACTTTCCTACGAGCAGTACTTC
cdr3_aa: CASSPRPLSYEQYF

clone_size: -
j_call: TRBJ1-5
v_call: TRBV19
d_call: -
cdr3_nt: TGTGCCAGTAGTCCTGACGGGCGCCAATATAGCAATCAGCCCCAGCATTTT
cdr3_aa: CASSPDGRQYSNQPQHF

clone_size: many
j_call: TRBJ2-1
v_call: TRBV29-1
d_call: TRBD2
cdr3_nt: TGCAGCGCCGGACTAGCGGGAAATGAGCAGTTCTTC
cdr3_aa: CSAGLAGNEQFF

clone_size: -
j_call: TRBJ2-7
v_call: TRBV12-3/TRBV12-4
d_call: -
cdr3_nt: TGTGCCAGCAGCGGGGCAGGGGGGGCCACCGAGCAGTACTTC
cdr3_aa: CASSGAGGATEQYF

clone_size: -
j_call: TRBJ2-3
v_call: TRBV5-5
d_call: TRBD1
cdr3_nt: TGTGCCAGCAGCTTGGTGGGGGTTGGGACAGGGGGCGTAGATACGCAGTATTTT
cdr3_aa: CASSLVGVGTGGVDTQYF

clone_size: -
j_call: TRBJ2-1
v_call: TRBV5-4
d_call: -
cdr3_nt: TGTGCCAGCAGTTCGGGACAAAGCTCCTACAATGAGCAGTTCTTC
cdr3_aa: CASSSGQSSYNEQFF

clone_size: few
j_call: TRBJ2-4
v_call: TRBV13
d_call: TRBD1
cdr3_nt: TGTGCCAGCAGCTTGGGACAGGTTCTAGCCAAAAACATTCAGTACTTC
cdr3_aa: CASSLGQVLAKNIQYF

clone_size: many
j_call: TRBJ2-7
v_call: TRBV7-6
d_call: TRBD2
cdr3_nt: TGTGCCAGCGCCCCATCTAGCGGGAGGGCCCGAGAGCAGTACTTC
cdr3_aa: CASAPSSGRAREQYF

clone_size: many
j_call: TRBJ2-1
v_call: TRBV15
d_call: -
cdr3_nt: TGTGCCACCAGCAGGAAGTTGACGGAAGAGCAGTTCTTC
cdr3_aa: CATSRKLTEEQFF

clone_size: many
j_call: TRBJ1-5
v_call: TRBV9
d_call: -
cdr3_nt: TGTGCCAGCAGCACCTCGGGCAATAGCAATCAGCCCCAGCATTTT
cdr3_aa: CASSTSGNSNQPQHF

clone_size: -
j_call: TRBJ2-5
v_call: TRBV28
d_call: -
cdr3_nt: TGTGCCAGCACTGGGACATTTATGGGGGAGACCCAGTACTTC
cdr3_aa: CASTGTFMGETQYF

clone_size: many
j_call: TRBJ2-1
v_call: TRBV19
d_call: -
cdr3_nt: TGTGCCAGCACCAGGACCCCCCTGGGGTATGAGCAGTTCTTC
cdr3_aa: CASTRTPLGYEQFF

clone_size: many
j_call: TRBJ1-4
v_call: TRBV10-2
d_call: -
cdr3_nt: TGCGCCAGCAGTGATTATACCGGGCACGGAAAACTGTTTTTT
cdr3_aa: CASSDYTGHGKLFF

clone_size: -
j_call: TRBJ2-3
v_call: TRBV2
d_call: -
cdr3_nt: TGTGCCAGCAGTCCCGAAGTATGGACCACAGATACGCAGTATTTT
cdr3_aa: CASSPEVWTTDTQYF

clone_size: few
j_call: TRBJ1-6
v_call: TRBV28
d_call: -
cdr3_nt: TGTGCCAGCAGTTCGACCCGGGTGTTCAACTCCAGGAGGAATTCACCCCTCCACTTT
cdr3_aa: CASSSTRVFNSRRNSPLHF

clone_size: many
j_call: TRBJ1-3
v_call: TRBV4-1
d_call: -
cdr3_nt: TGCGCCAGCAGCCAAGCCCCGACAGCTGGAAACACCATATATTTT
cdr3_aa: CASSQAPTAGNTIYF

clone_size: many
j_call: TRBJ2-3
v_call: TRBV30
d_call: -
cdr3_nt: TGTGCCTGGAGTGTACCGCGGGGCAACACAGATACGCAGTATTTT
cdr3_aa: CAWSVPRGNTDTQYF

clone_size: few
j_call: TRBJ2-7
v_call: TRBV28
d_call: -
cdr3_nt: TGTGCCAGCAGTTTATTGGTAGGTAGTCGGGACTCCTACGAGCAGTACTTC
cdr3_aa: CASSLLVGSRDSYEQYF

clone_size: many
j_call: TRBJ1-2
v_call: TRBV20-1
d_call: -
cdr3_nt: TGCAGCGGGGGGCACAACTATGGCTACACCTTC
cdr3_aa: CSGGHNYGYTF

clone_size: many
j_call: TRBJ2-1
v_call: TRBV19
d_call: TRBD1
cdr3_nt: TGTGCCAGTAGCCTTCTTGGGACAGGGGTTCGCAATGAGCAGTTCTTC
cdr3_aa: CASSLLGTGVRNEQFF

clone_size: many
j_call: TRBJ2-5
v_call: TRBV20-1
d_call: -
cdr3_nt: TGCAGTGCTAGACCCGATCGCGGGGTAGTTAGCGAGACCCAGTACTTC
cdr3_aa: CSARPDRGVVSETQYF

clone_size: many
j_call: TRBJ2-5
v_call: TRBV20-1
d_call: TRBD2
cdr3_nt: TGCAGTGCTAGAGAAGGACTAGCGCAAGAGACCCAGTACTTC
cdr3_aa: CSAREGLAQETQYF

clone_size: many
j_call: TRBJ2-1
v_call: TRBV5-1
d_call: TRBD2
cdr3_nt: TGCGCCAGCAGCTTGGTACTAGCGCCAACGGGAGAGCAGTTCTTC
cdr3_aa: CASSLVLAPTGEQFF

clone_size: many
j_call: TRBJ2-3
v_call: TRBV28
d_call: TRBD1
cdr3_nt: TGTGCCAGCAGACGGCTGGGACAGGGGATGCTAAGCACAGATACGCAGTATTTT
cdr3_aa: CASRRLGQGMLSTDTQYF